This TCR beta chain stems from a study of PD-1 blockade in classical Hodgkin lymphoma. Across the whole study: Patients were treated with nivolumab at 3 mg/kg, and this was given intravenously every 2 weeks. Findings and limits, study-wide: Repertoire differences have undefined causes, possibly disease activity or prior therapy. When nivolumab was started under 1 year after ASCT, patients were excluded.

CDR1 GTSNPN and CDR2 SVGIG come from the germline V gene (reference sequence). The V and J ends lost 4 bases and 5 bases respectively, with 17 bases between them. This CDR3 has 14 residues. This clone appeared once. What it binds is unknown. Libraries were prepared by immunoSEQ multiplex PCR; TCRdb keeps only in-frame clonotypes and omits some of them. The sample has tens of thousands of clones; 75% to 90% are singletons. Every patient had relapsed following autologous stem cell transplantation, and cohorts differed in brentuximab vedotin exposure. The chain couples TRBV30 to TRBJ1-1; D is perhaps TRBD1 (5 bases). Sequenced here: peripheral blood mononuclear cells (PBMCs), sampled at baseline. The TCR was taken from a human donor with classical Hodgkin lymphoma. The CDR3 DNA reads as TGTGCCTGGAACCAGGGTGGGGATCTGACTGAAGCTTTCTTT. As protein: CAWNQGGDLTEAFF.